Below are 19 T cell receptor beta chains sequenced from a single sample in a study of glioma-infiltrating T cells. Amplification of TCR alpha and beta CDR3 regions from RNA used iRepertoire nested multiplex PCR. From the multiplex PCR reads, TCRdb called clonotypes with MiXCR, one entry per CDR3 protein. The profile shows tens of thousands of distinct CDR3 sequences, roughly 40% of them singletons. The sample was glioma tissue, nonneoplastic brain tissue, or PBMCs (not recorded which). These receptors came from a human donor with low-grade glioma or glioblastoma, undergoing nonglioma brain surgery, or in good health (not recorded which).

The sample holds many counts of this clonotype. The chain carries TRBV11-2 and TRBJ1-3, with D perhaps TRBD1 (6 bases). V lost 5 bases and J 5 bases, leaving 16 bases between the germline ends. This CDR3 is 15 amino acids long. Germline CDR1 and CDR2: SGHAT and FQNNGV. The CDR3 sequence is CASSERWDKRNTIYF. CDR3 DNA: TGTGCCAGCAGCGAGCGTTGGGACAAGAGAAACACCATATATTTT.

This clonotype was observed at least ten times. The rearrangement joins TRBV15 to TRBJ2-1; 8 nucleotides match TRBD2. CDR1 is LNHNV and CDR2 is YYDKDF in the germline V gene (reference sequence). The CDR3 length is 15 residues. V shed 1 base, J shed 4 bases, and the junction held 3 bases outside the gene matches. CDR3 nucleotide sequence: TGTGCCACCAGCAGAGCGGGACTAGTGTACAATGAGCAGTTCTTC. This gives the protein CATSRAGLVYNEQFF.

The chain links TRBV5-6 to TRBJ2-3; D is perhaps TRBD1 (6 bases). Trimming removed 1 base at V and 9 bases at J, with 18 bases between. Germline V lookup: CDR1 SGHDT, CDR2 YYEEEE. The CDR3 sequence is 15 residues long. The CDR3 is CASSLQQGAIETQYF. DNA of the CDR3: TGTGCCAGCAGCTTGCAACAGGGAGCTATCGAAACGCAGTATTTT.

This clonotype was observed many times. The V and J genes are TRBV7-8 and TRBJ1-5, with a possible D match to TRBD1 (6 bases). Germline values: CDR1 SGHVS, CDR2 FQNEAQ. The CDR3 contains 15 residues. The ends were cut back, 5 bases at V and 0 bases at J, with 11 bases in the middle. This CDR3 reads CASSTDSYSNQPQHF. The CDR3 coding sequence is TGTGCCAGCAGCACGGACAGTTATAGCAATCAGCCCCAGCATTTT.

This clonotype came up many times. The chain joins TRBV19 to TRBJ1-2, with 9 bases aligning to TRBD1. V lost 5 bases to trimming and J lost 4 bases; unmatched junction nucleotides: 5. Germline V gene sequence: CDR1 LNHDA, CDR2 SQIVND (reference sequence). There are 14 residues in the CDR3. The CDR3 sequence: CASSSPGQGYGYTF. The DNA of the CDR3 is TGTGCCAGTAGTTCACCGGGACAGGGCTATGGCTACACCTTC.

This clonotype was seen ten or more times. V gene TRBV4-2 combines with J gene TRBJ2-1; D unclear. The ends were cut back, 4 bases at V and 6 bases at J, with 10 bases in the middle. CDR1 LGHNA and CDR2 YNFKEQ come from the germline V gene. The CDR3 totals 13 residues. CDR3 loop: CASSPTSTNEQFF. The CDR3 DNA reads TGTGCCAGCAGCCCCACATCTACCAATGAGCAGTTCTTC.

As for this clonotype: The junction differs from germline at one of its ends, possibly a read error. This CDR3 reads CARSQDLAGGYDTQYF. CDR3 DNA: TGCGCCAGAAGCCAAGATCTGGCGGGAGGATACGATACGCAGTACTTT. The rearrangement joins TRBV4-1 to TRBJ2-3; 8 bases are a match to TRBD2. The CDR3 is 16 residues long. Germline V CDR1 and CDR2: MGHRA, YSYEKL.

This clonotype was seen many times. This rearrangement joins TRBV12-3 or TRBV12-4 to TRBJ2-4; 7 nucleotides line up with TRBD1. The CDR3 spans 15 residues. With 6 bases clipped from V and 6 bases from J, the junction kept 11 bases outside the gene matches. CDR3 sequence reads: CASSPTRQGINIQYF. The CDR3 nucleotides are TGTGCCAGCAGCCCGACTCGACAGGGAATAAACATTCAGTACTTC.

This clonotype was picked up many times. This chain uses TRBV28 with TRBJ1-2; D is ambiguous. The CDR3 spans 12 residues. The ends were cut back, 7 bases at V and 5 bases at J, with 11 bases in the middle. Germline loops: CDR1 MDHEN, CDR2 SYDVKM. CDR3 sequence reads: CASTLPGYGYTF. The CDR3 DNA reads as TGTGCCAGCACCCTCCCCGGGTATGGCTACACCTTC.

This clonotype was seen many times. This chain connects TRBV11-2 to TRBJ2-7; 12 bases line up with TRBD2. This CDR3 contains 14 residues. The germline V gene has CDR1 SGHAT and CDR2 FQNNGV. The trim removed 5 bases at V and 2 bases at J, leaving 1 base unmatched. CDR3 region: CASSRLAGAYEQYF. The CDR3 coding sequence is TGTGCCAGCAGCCGACTAGCGGGAGCCTACGAGCAGTACTTC.

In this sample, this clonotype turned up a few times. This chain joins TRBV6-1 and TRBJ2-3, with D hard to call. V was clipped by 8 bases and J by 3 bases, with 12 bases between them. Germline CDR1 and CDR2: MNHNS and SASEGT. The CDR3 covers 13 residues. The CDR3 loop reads CASSPNETDTQYF. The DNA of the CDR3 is TGTGCCAGCTCTCCCAACGAGACAGATACGCAGTATTTT.

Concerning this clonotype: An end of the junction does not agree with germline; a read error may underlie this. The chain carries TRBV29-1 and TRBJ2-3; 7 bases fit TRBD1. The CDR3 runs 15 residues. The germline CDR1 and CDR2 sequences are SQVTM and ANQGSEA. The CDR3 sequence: CSVEEGRDSRDTQYF. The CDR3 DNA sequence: TGCAGCGTTGAAGAGGGCCGGGACAGCAGAGATACGCAGTATTTT.

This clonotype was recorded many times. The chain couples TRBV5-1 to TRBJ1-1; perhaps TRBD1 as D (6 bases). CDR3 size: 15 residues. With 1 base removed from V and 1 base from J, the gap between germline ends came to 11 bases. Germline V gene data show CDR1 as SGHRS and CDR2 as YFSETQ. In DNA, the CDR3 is TGCGCCAGCAGCTTGCCGGGACAACCGAACACTGAAGCTTTCTTT. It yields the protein CASSLPGQPNTEAFF. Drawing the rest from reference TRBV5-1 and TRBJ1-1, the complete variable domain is KAGVTQTPRYLIKTRGQQVTLSCSPISGHRSVSWYQQTPGQGLQFLFEYFSETQRNKGNFPGRFSGRQFSNSRSEMNVSTLELGDSALYLCASSLPGQPNTEAFFGQGTRLTVV.

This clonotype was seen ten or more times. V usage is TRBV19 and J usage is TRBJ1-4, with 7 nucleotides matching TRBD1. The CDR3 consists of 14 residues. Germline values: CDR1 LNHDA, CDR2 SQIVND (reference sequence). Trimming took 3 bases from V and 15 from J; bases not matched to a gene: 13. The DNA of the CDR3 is TGTGCCAGTAGTATTCCCGGGACAGACTGGAAGATGTTTTTT. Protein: CASSIPGTDWKMFF.

The CDR3 nucleotides read TGCGCCAGCAGCCTGTGGGGCGGCTACTACGAGCAGTACTTC. As protein: CASSLWGGYYEQYF. This rearrangement joins TRBV10-2 to TRBJ2-7; tentatively, D is TRBD1 (5 bases). The CDR3 is 14 amino acids. CDR1 is WSHSY, CDR2 SAAADI, per germline. Trimming pared 6 bases from V and 3 bases from J, leaving 15 bases between.

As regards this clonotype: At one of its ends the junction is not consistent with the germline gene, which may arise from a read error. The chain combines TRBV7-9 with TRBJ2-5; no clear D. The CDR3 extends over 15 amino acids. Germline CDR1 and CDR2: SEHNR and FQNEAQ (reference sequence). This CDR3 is CASSFLRTLQETPYF. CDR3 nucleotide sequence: TGTGCCAGCAGCTTCTTAAGGACCTTGCAAGAGACCCCGTACTTC.

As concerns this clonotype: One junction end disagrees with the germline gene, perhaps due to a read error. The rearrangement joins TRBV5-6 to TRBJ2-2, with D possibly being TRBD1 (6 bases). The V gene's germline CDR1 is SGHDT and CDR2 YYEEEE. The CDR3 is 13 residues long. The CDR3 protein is CVSSLQGPGELFF. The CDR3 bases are TGTGTCAGCAGCCTACAGGGCCCCGGGGAGCTGTTTTTT.

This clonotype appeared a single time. CDR3 in DNA: TGTGCCAGCAGTGTGGGCAGGGGGAGCACGGAAGCTTTCTTT. Translated, it gives CASSVGRGSTEAFF. V usage is TRBV2 and J usage is TRBJ1-1; 7 positions agree with TRBD1. Germline-derived CDR1 and CDR2 are SNHLY and FYNNEI. The V gene end was trimmed by 4 bases and the J gene end by 8 bases; junction bases not matched to a gene: 10. The CDR3 has 14 residues.

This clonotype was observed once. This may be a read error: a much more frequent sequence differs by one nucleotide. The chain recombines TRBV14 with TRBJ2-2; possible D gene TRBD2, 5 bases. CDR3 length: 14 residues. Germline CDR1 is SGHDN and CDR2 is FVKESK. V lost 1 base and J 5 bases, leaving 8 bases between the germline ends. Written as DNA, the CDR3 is TGTGCCAGCAGCCAAGGGGAGTTAACCGGGGAGCTGTTTTTT. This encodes CASSQGELTGELFF.